This is a list of T cell receptor beta chains from one sample in a study of identical twins. Each CDR3 protein is one row after TCRdb ran MiXCR on the 5' RACE reads. The table shows about 390,000 distinct CDR3 sequences, with 9% to 10% occurring only once. Sequenced material: naive T cells sorted from blood. These receptors were collected from a woman in her forties or fifties in good health. CDR3s include the opening cysteine and the closing phenylalanine or tryptophan. D genes are given only for firm matches. Expanded clones get a size class; other rows say once, few or many, or leave the size out.

clone size: few; V gene: TRBV6-5; D gene: TRBD1; J gene: TRBJ2-2; CDR3 DNA: TGTGCCAGCAGTTACTTGCGTCAGGGGGCGGAATGGTTGAACACCGGGGAGCTGTTTTTT; CDR3 protein: CASSYLRQGAEWLNTGELFF
clone size: few; V gene: TRBV20-1; D gene: TRBD2; J gene: TRBJ2-1; CDR3 DNA: TGCAGTGCCGGACTAGCGGGAGAGGATGAGCAGTTCTTC; CDR3 protein: CSAGLAGEDEQFF
clone size: -; V gene: TRBV12-3/TRBV12-4; D gene: -; J gene: TRBJ2-3; CDR3 DNA: TGTGCCAGCACCGTTAGTTCCACAGATACGCAGTATTTT; CDR3 protein: CASTVSSTDTQYF
clone size: few; V gene: TRBV7-8; D gene: -; J gene: TRBJ1-5; CDR3 DNA: TGTGCCAGCAGCTTAGCCACTTTGAGGAATCAGCCCCAGCATTTT; CDR3 protein: CASSLATLRNQPQHF
clone size: few; V gene: TRBV12-3/TRBV12-4; D gene: -; J gene: TRBJ1-5; CDR3 DNA: TGTGCCAGCAGTTTACTACAGGTCGAAGCCCAGCATTTT; CDR3 protein: CASSLLQVEAQHF
clone size: many; V gene: TRBV7-9; D gene: TRBD1; J gene: TRBJ2-3; CDR3 DNA: TGTGCCAGCAGCTTCCGACAGGGATCGGATACGCAGTATTTT; CDR3 protein: CASSFRQGSDTQYF
clone size: -; V gene: TRBV6-1; D gene: TRBD1; J gene: TRBJ1-2; CDR3 DNA: TGTGCCAGCAGTGAATGGACAGGGGGCTCTGGCTACACCTTC; CDR3 protein: CASSEWTGGSGYTF
clone size: -; V gene: TRBV5-1; D gene: TRBD1; J gene: TRBJ2-7; CDR3 DNA: TGCGCCAGCAGCTTGGTCGACAGGGGCTACGAGCAGTACTTC; CDR3 protein: CASSLVDRGYEQYF
clone size: few; V gene: TRBV29-1; D gene: -; J gene: TRBJ1-2; CDR3 DNA: TGCAGCGTTTCAGTGAACTATGGCTACACCTTC; CDR3 protein: CSVSVNYGYTF
clone size: -; V gene: TRBV5-1; D gene: TRBD2; J gene: TRBJ2-3; CDR3 DNA: TGCGCCAGCAGCTTCCGGGAACTAGCGGGCACAGATACGCAGTATTTT; CDR3 protein: CASSFRELAGTDTQYF
clone size: few; V gene: TRBV7-9; D gene: TRBD2; J gene: TRBJ2-1; CDR3 DNA: TGTGCCAGCAGCTTAGTAGGAACTAGCGGGAGGGGCAATGAGCAGTTCTTC; CDR3 protein: CASSLVGTSGRGNEQFF
clone size: -; V gene: TRBV19; D gene: -; J gene: TRBJ1-1; CDR3 DNA: TGTGCCAGTAGTTTACGGACAGATATGAACACTGAAGCTTTCTTT; CDR3 protein: CASSLRTDMNTEAFF
clone size: -; V gene: TRBV18; D gene: TRBD2; J gene: TRBJ2-3; CDR3 DNA: TGTGCCAGCTCACCCACTAGCGGGACCGCGGACACAGATACGCAGTATTTT; CDR3 protein: CASSPTSGTADTDTQYF
clone size: few; V gene: TRBV6-2/TRBV6-3; D gene: -; J gene: TRBJ2-7; CDR3 DNA: TGTGCCAGCAGTGGCCCGGCCGGGACCTACGAGCAGTACTTC; CDR3 protein: CASSGPAGTYEQYF
clone size: -; V gene: TRBV12-3/TRBV12-4; D gene: -; J gene: TRBJ2-7; CDR3 DNA: TGTGCCAGCAGTTATTGGGAGACGACCTACGAGCAGTACTTC; CDR3 protein: CASSYWETTYEQYF
clone size: -; V gene: TRBV7-9; D gene: -; J gene: TRBJ1-2; CDR3 DNA: TGTGCCAGCAGCTTAGACCCGGACGGTGGCTACACCTTC; CDR3 protein: CASSLDPDGGYTF
clone size: -; V gene: TRBV5-1; D gene: TRBD2; J gene: TRBJ2-3; CDR3 DNA: TGCGCCAGCAGCTTGCCGGGAGGGTTCACAGATACGCAGTATTTT; CDR3 protein: CASSLPGGFTDTQYF
clone size: -; V gene: TRBV6-2/TRBV6-3; D gene: -; J gene: TRBJ2-7; CDR3 DNA: TGTGCCAGCCAGAGGGGAGTCTACGAGCAGTACTTC; CDR3 protein: CASQRGVYEQYF
clone size: -; V gene: TRBV15; D gene: TRBD2; J gene: TRBJ2-1; CDR3 DNA: TGTGCCACCAGCAGAGAAAGGACTAGCGGGAGTCCTGAGCAGTTCTTC; CDR3 protein: CATSRERTSGSPEQFF